This T cell receptor beta chain was captured by sequencing in a study of T cell clonotyping in hematopoietic cell transplantation. TCRdb's copy holds only in-frame clones and misses some; the assay was immunoSEQ multiplex PCR. The repertoire consists of 7,500 to 8,500 clones, with 90% to 95% occurring once and the leading ten covering less than 4.5%. Of note for this clone: The antigen is undetermined.

Germline lookup yields CDR1 DFQATT and CDR2 SNEGSKA (reference sequence). V was pared by 6 bases and J by 4 bases, with 9 bases between. The CDR3 extends over 11 amino acids. Study-level points and caveats: Few recipient clonotypes overlapped donors; over 97% were de novo at given depth.

The chain combines TRBV20-1 with TRBJ1-2; no firm D call. The sequence derives from a female patient between 50 and 60 years old who had an allogeneic stem cell transplant from an unrelated donor, so the T cells may come from the graft donor. Some clones in this sample may be carry-over from other donors' samples. The sequencing here drew on PBMCs, taken 180 days after allogeneic stem cell transplant. The CDR3 loop is CSARRVYGYTF. In nucleotides, the CDR3 is TGCAGTGCCAGGCGGGTCTATGGCTACACCTTC.